This is a list of T cell receptor beta chains from one sample in a study of T cells in Graves' hyperthyroidism and ophthalmopathy. TCRdb recomputed calls from the multiplex PCR reads with MiXCR, one row per CDR3 protein. Counted here are under 250,000 distinct CDR3 sequences, approximately 25% occurring once; the ten biggest clones make up roughly 40%. The specimen was blood. These receptors were obtained from a woman in her thirties or forties with Graves' ophthalmopathy. Each CDR3 is given with its conserved first and last residue. The order of the fields is clone size, J gene, V gene, D gene, CDR3 DNA, CDR3 protein. A D gene is named only where the DNA matches it firmly. Clone size is stated in some rows and not others, as once, few, many or a class when expanded.

many | TRBJ1-5 | TRBV6-1 | TRBD1 | TGTGCCAGCAGTGGGGACAGGGCAAATCAGCCCCAGCATTTT | CASSGDRANQPQHF
many | TRBJ2-7 | TRBV5-1 | TRBD2 | TGCGCCAGCACCACTAGCGGAGACTACGAGCAGTACTTC | CASTTSGDYEQYF
many | TRBJ2-7 | TRBV2 | TRBD1 | TGTGCCAGCACCGGGACAGGGTACGAGCAGTACTTC | CASTGTGYEQYF
many | TRBJ2-5 | TRBV2 | NA | TGTGCCAGCAGTATCTCACAGGGTCAAGAGACCCAGTACTTC | CASSISQGQETQYF
many | TRBJ2-7 | TRBV7-6 | TRBD1 | TGTGCCAGCAGCTTCCGGGACAGTGAGTACGAGCAGTACTTC | CASSFRDSEYEQYF
NA | TRBJ2-5 | TRBV2 | NA | TGTGCCAGCAGTGAAATGTTGGAGACCCAGTACTTC | CASSEMLETQYF
many | TRBJ2-7 | TRBV27 | TRBD1 | TGTGCCAGCAGTTTGGGACAGCTCAACCACGAGCAGTACTTC | CASSLGQLNHEQYF
many | TRBJ1-2 | TRBV6-5 | NA | TGTGCCAGCAGTTACTGGGCAGGGGATTTTGGCTACACCTTC | CASSYWAGDFGYTF
many | TRBJ2-7 | TRBV12-3/TRBV12-4 | NA | TGTGCCAGCAGTACACTCAAAACCGGGACTCTCGAATACGAGCAGTACTTC | CASSTLKTGTLEYEQYF
many | TRBJ2-7 | TRBV20-1 | NA | TGCAGTGCTAGACGAAAGATAAGCTCCTACGAGCAGTACTTC | CSARRKISSYEQYF
NA | TRBJ1-1 | TRBV6-1 | NA | TGTGCCAGCAGTCCAACCAGAACGAACACTGAAGCTTTCTTT | CASSPTRTNTEAFF
few | TRBJ1-1 | TRBV10-3 | TRBD1 | TGTGCCATCAGTGAGAGGACAGGGGGCACTGAAGCTTTCTTT | CAISERTGGTEAFF
many | TRBJ1-2 | TRBV28 | NA | TGTGCCACCGTATCCAACTATGGCTACACCTTC | CATVSNYGYTF
many | TRBJ1-6 | TRBV5-1 | NA | TGCGCCAGCAGCTTGGGCAGGTTCGATAATTCACCCCTCCACTTT | CASSLGRFDNSPLHF
many | TRBJ1-1 | TRBV6-1 | TRBD1 | TGTGCCAGCAGGCTACAGGGGGCAAGGGCTTTCTTT | CASRLQGARAFF
NA | TRBJ2-7 | TRBV6-5 | NA | TGTGCCAGCAGTTACTCGTTCTCAGGGAACTACGAGCAGTACTTC | CASSYSFSGNYEQYF
few | TRBJ1-5 | TRBV19 | NA | TGTGCCAGTAGTATGGGAGCACCGGGACCTCAGCCCCAGCATTTT | CASSMGAPGPQPQHF
NA | TRBJ1-2 | TRBV12-3/TRBV12-4 | NA | TGTGCCAGCACCCAAAAGGTGGGAGGCTATGGCTACACCTTC | CASTQKVGGYGYTF
many | TRBJ2-6 | TRBV27 | TRBD1 | TGTGCCAGCAGTTTCCAATACCACGGACAGGGGGCTGGGGCCAACGTCCTGACTTTC | CASSFQYHGQGAGANVLTF
many | TRBJ2-7 | TRBV5-6 | TRBD2 | TGTGCCAGCAGCTTGGGACTAGCGACCTACGAGCAGTACTTC | CASSLGLATYEQYF
many | TRBJ2-7 | TRBV27 | TRBD2 | TGTGCCAGCAGTTTTACTAGCGGGAGTCCCTACGAGCAGTACTTC | CASSFTSGSPYEQYF
many | TRBJ2-5 | TRBV25-1 | NA | TGTGCCAGCAGTGAATTTCTAGGGGAAGAGACCCAGTACTTC | CASSEFLGEETQYF
many | TRBJ1-5 | TRBV29-1 | TRBD1 | TGCAGCGTCGGCGGGACAGGTGACCAGCCCCAGCATTTT | CSVGGTGDQPQHF
many | TRBJ2-2 | TRBV2 | TRBD2 | TGTGCCAGCAAATCTAGCGGGGCCCACACCGGGGAGCTGTTTTTT | CASKSSGAHTGELFF
many | TRBJ1-2 | TRBV9 | NA | TGTGCCAGCAGCGTAGCGTCCGTCTATGAGGGACCAGCTAACTATGGCTACACCTTC | CASSVASVYEGPANYGYTF
many | TRBJ2-2 | TRBV15 | NA | TGTGCCACCAGCAGAGATGGGGGCGGGGAGCTGTTTTTT | CATSRDGGGELFF
many | TRBJ2-5 | TRBV19 | NA | TGTGCCAGTAGTATAGGGTCGGGATTCCAAGAGACCCAGTACTTC | CASSIGSGFQETQYF
many | TRBJ1-5 | TRBV18 | TRBD1 | TGTGCCAGCTCCACAGGGGGTATTCAGCCCCAGCATTTT | CASSTGGIQPQHF
NA | TRBJ1-1 | TRBV6-2/TRBV6-3 | NA | TGTGCCAGCAGTTACTCGAGAGGGGGTCCCATGAACACTGAAGCTTTCTTT | CASSYSRGGPMNTEAFF
many | TRBJ2-7 | TRBV24-1 | NA | TGTGCCACCAGTGATTCCGCAGCCTACGAGCAGTACTTC | CATSDSAAYEQYF
many | TRBJ2-5 | TRBV9 | TRBD2 | TGTGCCAGCAGCGTAATGGGGGGGACGGAGACCCAGTACTTC | CASSVMGGTETQYF
many | TRBJ1-6 | TRBV20-1 | TRBD1 | TGCAGTGCCACCCCCCACCCCGGACAGGGCTCATCACCCCTCCACTTT | CSATPHPGQGSSPLHF
few | TRBJ1-2 | TRBV20-1 | NA | TGCAGTGCGCGGGACCGATCTAACTATGGCTACACCTTC | CSARDRSNYGYTF
many | TRBJ2-2 | TRBV12-5 | NA | TGTGCTAGTGGTCTCCGGGACCTAGCTTCCGGCGGGGAGCTGTTTTTT | CASGLRDLASGGELFF
many | TRBJ2-7 | TRBV7-9 | TRBD2 | TGTGCCAGCAGCTTAGTTTCAGCGGGAGGGTACGAGCAGTACTTC | CASSLVSAGGYEQYF
many | TRBJ2-7 | TRBV30 | NA | TGTGCCTGGAGTGTAAGACCGCCCGAGCAGTACTTC | CAWSVRPPEQYF
NA | TRBJ1-2 | TRBV28 | NA | TGTGCCAGCAGTTTAGCCGGCCGAACTACCTTCTATGGCTACACCTTC | CASSLAGRTTFYGYTF
NA | TRBJ2-5 | TRBV27 | TRBD2 | TGTGCCAGCAGTTTAAGCGGGAGCGCCAGGGAGACCCAGTACTTC | CASSLSGSARETQYF
many | TRBJ1-2 | TRBV30 | NA | TGTGCCTGGAGCAGCAGAGGACAGCTCTATGGCTACACCTTC | CAWSSRGQLYGYTF
many | TRBJ1-3 | TRBV28 | NA | TGTGCCAGCTTCGAGCCCAGCTCTGGAAACACCATATATTTT | CASFEPSSGNTIYF
many | TRBJ2-7 | TRBV15 | NA | TGTGCCACCAGCAGAGACAAAGGTTCCTACGAGCAGTACTTC | CATSRDKGSYEQYF
NA | TRBJ1-1 | TRBV19 | NA | TGTGCCAGTAGTCCGGGGACCGAGACGGCCTACACTGAAGCTTTCTTT | CASSPGTETAYTEAFF